The subject of this entry is one TCR beta chain. No antigen is known for it. This sample is drawn from a study of T cell responses to AZD1222 COVID-19 vaccine. Study results and limitations: It should be noted that donors were predominantly white British and more often female, and clonal diversity was possibly underestimated. Spike as a whole was targeted by vaccine-associated CD4 TCRs, dominant at 160-218 and 743-854. Receipt of two AZD1222 doses was followed by a rise in Spike-specific TCR breadth and depth.

Germline V gene data show CDR1 as LGHDT and CDR2 as YNNKEL (reference sequence). V was cut by 0 bases and J by 8 bases, with 8 bases left in between. CDR3 length: 13 residues. Libraries were prepared by immunoSEQ multiplex PCR; TCRdb keeps only in-frame clonotypes and omits some of them. This table has approximately 180,000 clones, about 93% appearing once. The specimen comprised peripheral blood, sampled 28 days after the second dose of the MenACWY control vaccine. The TCR comes from an adult who received the MenACWY meningococcal vaccine as a control. The rearrangement uses TRBV3-1 (or the pseudogene TRBV3-2) and TRBJ1-3, with unresolved D. Written as DNA, the CDR3 is TGTGCCAGCAGCCAAGATAGAGCCTACACCATATATTTT. This codes for CASSQDRAYTIYF.